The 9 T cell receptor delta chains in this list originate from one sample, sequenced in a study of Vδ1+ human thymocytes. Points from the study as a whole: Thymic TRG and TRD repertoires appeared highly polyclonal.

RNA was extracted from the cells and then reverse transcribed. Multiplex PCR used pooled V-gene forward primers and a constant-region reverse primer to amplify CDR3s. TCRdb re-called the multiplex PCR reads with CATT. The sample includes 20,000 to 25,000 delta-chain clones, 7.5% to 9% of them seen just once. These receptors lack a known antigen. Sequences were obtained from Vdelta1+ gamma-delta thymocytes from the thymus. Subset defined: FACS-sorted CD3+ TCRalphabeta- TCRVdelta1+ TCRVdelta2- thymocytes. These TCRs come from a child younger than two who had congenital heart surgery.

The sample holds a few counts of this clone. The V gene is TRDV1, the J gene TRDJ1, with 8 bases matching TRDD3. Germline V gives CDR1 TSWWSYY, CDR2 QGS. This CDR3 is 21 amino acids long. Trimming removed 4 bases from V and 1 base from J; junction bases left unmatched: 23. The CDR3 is CALGGLTGYYGLGACTDKLIF. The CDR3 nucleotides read TGTGCTCTTGGGGGACTAACGGGATACTACGGACTGGGGGCTTGCACCGATAAACTCATCTTT.

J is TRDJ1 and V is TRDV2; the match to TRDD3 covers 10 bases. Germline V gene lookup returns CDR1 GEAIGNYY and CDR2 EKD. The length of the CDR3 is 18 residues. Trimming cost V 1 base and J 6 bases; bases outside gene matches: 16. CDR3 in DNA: TGTGCCTGTGACACTGCGACTGGGGGATCCCCGTCCTTTTATAAACTCATCTTT. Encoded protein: CACDTATGGSPSFYKLIF.

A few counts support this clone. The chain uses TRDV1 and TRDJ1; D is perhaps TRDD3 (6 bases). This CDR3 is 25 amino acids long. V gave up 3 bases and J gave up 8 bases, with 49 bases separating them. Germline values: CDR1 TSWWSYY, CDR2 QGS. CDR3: CALGDPLVGATRFEGVSQESGKLIF. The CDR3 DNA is TGTGCTCTTGGGGATCCTCTCGTGGGGGCGACTAGATTTGAAGGCGTCAGTCAAGAATCCGGAAAACTCATCTTT.

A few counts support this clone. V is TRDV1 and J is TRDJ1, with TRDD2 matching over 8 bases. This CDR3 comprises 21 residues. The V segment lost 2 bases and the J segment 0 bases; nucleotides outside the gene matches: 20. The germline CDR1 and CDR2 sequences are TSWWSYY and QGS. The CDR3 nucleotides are TGTGCTCTTGGGGAATTTAAAAGGGCGGAACTTCCTACTAACTACACCGATAAACTCATCTTT. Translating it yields CALGEFKRAELPTNYTDKLIF.

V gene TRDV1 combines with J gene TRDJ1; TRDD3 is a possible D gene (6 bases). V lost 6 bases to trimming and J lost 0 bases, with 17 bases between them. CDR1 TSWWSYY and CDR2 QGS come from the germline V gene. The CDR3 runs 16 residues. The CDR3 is CALGIDLGTYTDKLIF. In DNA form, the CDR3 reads TGTGCTCTTGGAATCGATCTGGGGACTTACACCGATAAACTCATCTTT.

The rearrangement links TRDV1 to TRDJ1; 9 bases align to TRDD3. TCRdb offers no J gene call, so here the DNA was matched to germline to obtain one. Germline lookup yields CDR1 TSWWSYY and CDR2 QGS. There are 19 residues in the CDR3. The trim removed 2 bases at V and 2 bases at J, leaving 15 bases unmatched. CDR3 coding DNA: TGTGCTCTTGGGGAAGGGACGGATAGGCGGGGGATACCAACCGATAAACTCATCTTT. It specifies CALGEGTDRRGIPTDKLIF.

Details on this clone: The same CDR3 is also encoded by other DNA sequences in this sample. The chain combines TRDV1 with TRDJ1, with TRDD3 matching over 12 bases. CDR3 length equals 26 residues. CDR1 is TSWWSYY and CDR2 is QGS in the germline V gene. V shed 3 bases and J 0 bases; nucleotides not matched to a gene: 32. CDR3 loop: CALGDPADSLHSYWGIPMGHTDKLIF. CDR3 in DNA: TGTGCTCTTGGGGATCCAGCGGACTCACTTCATTCCTACTGGGGGATACCGATGGGCCACACCGATAAACTCATCTTT.

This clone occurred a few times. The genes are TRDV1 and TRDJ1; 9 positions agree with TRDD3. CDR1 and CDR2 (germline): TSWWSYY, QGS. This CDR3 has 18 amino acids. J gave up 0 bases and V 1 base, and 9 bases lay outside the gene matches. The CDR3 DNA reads TGTGCTCTTGGGGAACCCCTTACGCCTGGGGGATACACCGATAAACTCATCTTT. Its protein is CALGEPLTPGGYTDKLIF.

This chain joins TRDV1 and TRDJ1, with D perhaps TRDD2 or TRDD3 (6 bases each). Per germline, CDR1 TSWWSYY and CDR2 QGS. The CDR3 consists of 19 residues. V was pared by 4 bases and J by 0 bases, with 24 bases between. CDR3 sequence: CALGGPSQSTGRYTDKLIF. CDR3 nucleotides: TGTGCTCTTGGGGGGCCTTCCCAGAGTACTGGGCGGTACACCGATAAACTCATCTTT.